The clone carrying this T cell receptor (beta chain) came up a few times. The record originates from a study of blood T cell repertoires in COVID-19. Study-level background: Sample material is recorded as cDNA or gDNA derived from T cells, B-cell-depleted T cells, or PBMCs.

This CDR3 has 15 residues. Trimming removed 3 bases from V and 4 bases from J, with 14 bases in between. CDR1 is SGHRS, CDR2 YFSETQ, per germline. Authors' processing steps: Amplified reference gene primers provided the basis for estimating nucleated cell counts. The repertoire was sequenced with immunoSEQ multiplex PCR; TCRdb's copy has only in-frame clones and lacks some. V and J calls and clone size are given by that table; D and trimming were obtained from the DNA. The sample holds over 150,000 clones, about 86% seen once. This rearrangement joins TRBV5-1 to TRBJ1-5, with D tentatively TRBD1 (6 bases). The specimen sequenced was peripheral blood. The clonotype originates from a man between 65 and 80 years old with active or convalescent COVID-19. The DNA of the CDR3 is TGCGCCAGCAGCTCGACAGGAGGTGGTAATCAGCCCCAGCATTTT. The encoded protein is CASSSTGGGNQPQHF.